These T cell receptor beta chains were read from a single sample in a study of shared clonotypes between healthy human individuals. The method was immunoSEQ multiplex PCR; TCRdb's version includes in-frame clones alone and lacks a portion of them. Of about 2.5 million clones in the sample, around 93% were seen once. The sequenced material came from naive CD4+ T cells from PBMCs. The receptor set was obtained from a man aged 18 to 30 in good health. Some clones in this sample may be carry-over from other donors' samples. Each CDR3 is given with its conserved first and last residue. Fields, in order: V gene, D gene, J gene, clone size, CDR3 DNA, CDR3 protein. D genes are given only for firm matches. Expanded clones are given a class, and other clones once, few, many or no size at all.

TRBV27,-,TRBJ1-2,-,TGTGCCAGCAGTTTAGCCTACCCCGGTGGCTACACCTTC,CASSLAYPGGYTF
TRBV7-2,-,TRBJ2-3,-,TGTGCCAGCAGCTTTAATCGCGGGGACACTAGCACAGATACGCAGTATTTT,CASSFNRGDTSTDTQYF
TRBV19,-,TRBJ1-2,-,TGTGCCAGTAGTAGTGGCAGGGAGCCTTGGGATGGCTACACCTTC,CASSSGREPWDGYTF
TRBV6-1,TRBD1,TRBJ1-2,-,TGTGCCAGCAGTGAAGTGGGACAGGGTGGCTACACCTTC,CASSEVGQGGYTF
TRBV7-3,-,TRBJ2-6,-,TGTGCCAGCAGCTTATTTGGCGCCTCTGGGGCCAACGTCCTGACTTTC,CASSLFGASGANVLTF
TRBV9,-,TRBJ1-4,-,TGTGCCAGCAGCGTAAGCAGCTCAACTAATGAAAAACTGTTTTTT,CASSVSSSTNEKLFF
TRBV5-1,-,TRBJ2-7,-,TGCGCCAGCAGCCGCCAGCTGGACAGCTCCTACGAGCAGTACTTC,CASSRQLDSSYEQYF
TRBV28,-,TRBJ1-2,once,TGTGCCAGCAGCCGGGGGACGATCTTATATGGCTACACCTTC,CASSRGTILYGYTF
TRBV28,-,TRBJ2-1,once,TGTGCCAGCAGTAATGAGGCGGGCAGTTCCTACAATGAGCAGTTCTTC,CASSNEAGSSYNEQFF
TRBV7-3,TRBD2,TRBJ2-1,once,TGTGCCAGCGCAACCCTAGCGGGTTCACTGGCTGAGCAGTTCTTC,CASATLAGSLAEQFF
TRBV5-6,-,TRBJ2-7,-,TGTGCCAGCAGCTTGAGGGACTACGAGCAGTACTTC,CASSLRDYEQYF
TRBV6-1,-,TRBJ1-4,-,TGTGCCAGCAGTGCCCGTACAGGGAGTGAAAAACTGTTTTTT,CASSARTGSEKLFF
TRBV28,-,TRBJ1-1,-,TGTGCCAGCAGTTTGCGGTCGGCGGCTGAAGCTTTCTTT,CASSLRSAAEAFF
TRBV2,-,TRBJ2-7,-,TGTGCCAGCAGTTGGTACCCGGACAGACCCCTTTCCTACGAGCAGTACTTC,CASSWYPDRPLSYEQYF
TRBV28,-,TRBJ1-5,-,TGTGCCAGCAGTTCCAACTACATCTCCAATCAGCCCCAGCATTTT,CASSSNYISNQPQHF
TRBV19,TRBD2,TRBJ2-6,once,TGTGCCAGTAGTCCTAAAATGACTAGCGGGGTACCTTCTGGGGCCAACGTCCTGACTTTC,CASSPKMTSGVPSGANVLTF
TRBV6-5,-,TRBJ2-5,-,TGTGCCAGCAGCCCGACAGTGGGGGAGACCCAGTACTTC,CASSPTVGETQYF
TRBV6-6,TRBD2,TRBJ2-7,-,TGTGCCAGCAGTTACCCCCCCGGACTAGCGGACTACGAGCAGTACTTC,CASSYPPGLADYEQYF
TRBV5-1,TRBD1,TRBJ1-2,-,TGCGCCAGCAGCTTGGGACAGGGGGCGTCCTATGGCTACACCTTC,CASSLGQGASYGYTF
TRBV20-1,-,TRBJ1-2,-,TGCAGTGCCGGTTCCAGCGGCGGCTACACCTTC,CSAGSSGGYTF
TRBV28,-,TRBJ2-7,-,TGTGCCAGCAGTCCGGACTACTCCTACGAGCAGTACTTC,CASSPDYSYEQYF
TRBV4-1,TRBD1,TRBJ1-4,-,TGCGCCAGCAGCCAACCAGGGGGAACTAATGAAAAACTGTTTTTT,CASSQPGGTNEKLFF
TRBV6-1,-,TRBJ2-6,-,TGTGCCAGCAGACTCGGACAGACTGGGGCCAACGTCCTGACTTTC,CASRLGQTGANVLTF
TRBV5-1,-,TRBJ2-6,-,TGCGCCAGCAGCTTTATGGGGAGCTCTGGGGCCAACGTCCTGACTTTC,CASSFMGSSGANVLTF
TRBV7-9,TRBD1,TRBJ1-6,-,TGTGCCAGCAGCCTCGGACAGGTCGCTTCACCCCTCCACTTT,CASSLGQVASPLHF
TRBV2,TRBD2,TRBJ2-5,-,TGTGCCAGCAATCCTAGCGGGATCGGAGAGACCCAGTACTTC,CASNPSGIGETQYF
TRBV27,-,TRBJ1-4,-,TGTGCCAGCAGTTCGGACGGCGCAACTAATGAAAAACTGTTTTTT,CASSSDGATNEKLFF
TRBV7-2,TRBD2,TRBJ2-4,-,TGTGCCAGCAGCCAAACTAGCGGGAGGGGAAACATTCAGTACTTC,CASSQTSGRGNIQYF
TRBV10-1,TRBD1,TRBJ2-1,-,TGCGCCAGCAGTGAGTCGAGGACAGGTGGATTCTTC,CASSESRTGGFF
TRBV15,TRBD2,TRBJ2-7,-,TGTGCCACCAGCATACTAGCGGGAGTCGAGCAGTACTTC,CATSILAGVEQYF
TRBV29-1,-,TRBJ2-3,once,TGCAGCGTTGAGAGCCTAGCTAGCACAGATACGCAGTATTTT,CSVESLASTDTQYF
TRBV5-4,TRBD2,TRBJ2-3,-,TGTGCCAGCAGCTTGGTCGGCGGGAGAGTGGGAGATACGCAGTATTTT,CASSLVGGRVGDTQYF
TRBV5-6,-,TRBJ2-1,-,TGTGCCAGCAGCTTGGGCCACGTCTCCTACAATGAGCAGTTCTTC,CASSLGHVSYNEQFF